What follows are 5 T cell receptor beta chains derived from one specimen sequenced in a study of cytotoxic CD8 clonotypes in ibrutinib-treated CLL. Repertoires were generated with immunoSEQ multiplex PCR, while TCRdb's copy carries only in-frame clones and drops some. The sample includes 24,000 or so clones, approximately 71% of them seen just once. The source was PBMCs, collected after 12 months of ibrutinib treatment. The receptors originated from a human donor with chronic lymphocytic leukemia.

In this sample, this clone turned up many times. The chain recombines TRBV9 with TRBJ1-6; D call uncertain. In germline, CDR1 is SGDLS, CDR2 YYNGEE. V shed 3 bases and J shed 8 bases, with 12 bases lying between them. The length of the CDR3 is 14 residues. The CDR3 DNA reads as TGTGCCAGCAGCGACCAACCCGATTATTCACCCCTCCACTTT. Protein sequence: CASSDQPDYSPLHF.

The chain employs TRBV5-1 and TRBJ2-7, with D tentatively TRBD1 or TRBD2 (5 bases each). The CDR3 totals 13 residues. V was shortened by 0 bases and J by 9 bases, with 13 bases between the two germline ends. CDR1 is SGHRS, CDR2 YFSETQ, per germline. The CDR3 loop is CASSLDIGASQYF. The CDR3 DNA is TGCGCCAGCAGCTTGGACATCGGGGCTTCGCAGTACTTC.

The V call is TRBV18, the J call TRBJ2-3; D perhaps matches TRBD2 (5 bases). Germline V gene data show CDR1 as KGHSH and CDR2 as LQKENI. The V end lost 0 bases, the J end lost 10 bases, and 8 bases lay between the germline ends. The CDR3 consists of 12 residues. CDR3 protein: CASSPPGSSQYF. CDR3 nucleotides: TGTGCCAGCTCACCACCGGGGAGTTCGCAGTATTTT.

The DNA for the CDR3 is TGTGCCAGCAGCTTCTACGGGGGGACCGGGGAGCTGTTTTTT. It translates to CASSFYGGTGELFF. The chain combines TRBV7-2 with TRBJ2-2; 7 positions match TRBD2. This CDR3 has 14 amino acids. Germline V lookup: CDR1 SGHTA, CDR2 FQGNSA. J lost 5 bases, V lost 3 bases, and 3 bases had no gene match.

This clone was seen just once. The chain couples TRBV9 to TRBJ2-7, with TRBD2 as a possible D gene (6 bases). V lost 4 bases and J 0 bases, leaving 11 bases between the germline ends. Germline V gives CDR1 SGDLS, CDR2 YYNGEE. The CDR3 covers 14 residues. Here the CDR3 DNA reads TGTGCCAGCAGCCCGGCGGGAAGCTCCTACGAGCAGTACTTC. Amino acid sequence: CASSPAGSSYEQYF.